The entry below describes one T cell receptor beta chain. The target antigen is unknown. This sample was taken from a study of T cells in Graves' hyperthyroidism and ophthalmopathy. Study observations and caveats: With a median lead of about six months before onset, the model predicted ophthalmopathy. Most expanded thyroid clonotypes above 0.001 recurred in blood. The authors' 13 V-J model separated ophthalmopathy from stable hyperthyroidism.

Diagnoses were made from clinical symptoms, serum measures (thyroxine and TRAb), thyroid ultrasound and orbital computed tomography. Researchers took RNA transcripts and amplified the TCR beta CDR3 regions from them. The HTBI primer set was used in a first-round RT-PCR of the TCR CDR3. TCRdb reprocessed the multiplex PCR reads via MiXCR and lists one record per CDR3 protein. The sample records approximately 480,000 distinct CDR3 sequences, less than 25% being singletons. The CDR3 runs to 12 residues. Per germline, CDR1 DFQATT and CDR2 SNEGSKA (reference sequence). The J gene is TRBJ1-5, the V gene TRBV20-1, with 7 bases that match TRBD1. The source of this sequence is a man between 18 and 35 years old with Graves' hyperthyroidism. Sequenced sample: blood. The CDR3 sequence: CSVTGGNQPQHF. In nucleotides, the CDR3 is TGCAGCGTAACAGGGGGCAATCAGCCCCAGCATTTT.